This T cell receptor beta chain was identified in a study of blood T cells in healthy people across ages. With a J-beta primer mix and a sample-barcoded 5' primer, a second PCR ran about 7 to 12 cycles. TCRdb reanalysed the 5' RACE reads using MiXCR and keeps one entry per CDR3 protein. Among around 800,000 distinct CDR3 sequences listed, about 42% were seen once. Germline V gives CDR1 MDHEN, CDR2 SYDVKM. The CDR3 has 14 amino acids. Germline trimming cut 7 bases from V and 12 bases from J; bases unmatched to any gene: 16. Donors ranged from about 6 to 95 years old and were healthy Caucasians in Russia. At least ten counts were recorded for this clonotype. The antigen is unknown. Regarding the study as a whole: With donor CMV status unknown, expanded clonotype changes were possibly confounded. Both naive CD4+ cell counts and diversity were greater in long-lived donors than in aged donors.

The source of this sequence is a man older than 75 in good health. This chain uses TRBV28 with TRBJ1-1; 8 bases match TRBD1. The specimen was blood. This chain's CDR3 is CASTASLTGGLPFF. CDR3 in DNA: TGTGCCAGCACCGCATCCCTCACAGGGGGTTTGCCTTTCTTT.